This T cell receptor (beta chain) was profiled in a study of vaccination effects on CD4 cells after COVID-19. Study-wide points: Vaccine- and infection-induced clones showed marked clonal contraction late following vaccination.

Peptide-pool stimulation followed by sequencing identified expanded antigen-specific CD4+ clonotypes in the ViraFEST assay. The culture ran for 10 days, and then CD4+ T cells were isolated. People in the vaccine group had not been infected with SARS-CoV-2 before, and their nucleocapsid antibodies were negative. It was with about 10 IU/ml IL-2 and around 10 ug/ml peptides that roughly 2.2 million PBMC per well were cultured. Half-medium exchanges with IL-2 medium took place on days 3 and 7. Regarding this clone: Its antigen is still unknown.

Germline loops: CDR1 MGHDK, CDR2 SYGVNS. Trimming pared 3 bases from V and 4 bases from J, leaving 10 bases between. The CDR3 consists of 14 residues. Libraries were prepared by immunoSEQ multiplex PCR; TCRdb keeps only in-frame clonotypes and omits some of them. This repertoire shows about 27,000 clones, approximately 70% found once; its top ten account for 20% to 25%. Sequenced here: CD4+ T cells from PBMCs cultured with HCoV-NL63 spike peptides, sampled before COVID-19 vaccination. The rearrangement links TRBV25-1 to TRBJ1-3; D possibly corresponds to TRBD1 (5 bases). This TCR was sampled from a human donor who received a COVID-19 vaccine. The CDR3, as DNA: TGTGCCAGCAGTGATAGCAGGGAGGGAAACACCATATATTTT. Amino acids: CASSDSREGNTIYF.